The rows below give T cell receptor beta chains drawn from one sample of a study of OX40 agonist ivuxolimab in advanced cancers. The protocol was immunoSEQ multiplex PCR, while the TCRdb copy is restricted to in-frame clones and leaves out a portion. The table records around 32,000 clones, more than 70% of them present only once. The specimen comprised CD4+ or CD8+ T cells sorted from blood, sampled in a trial of the OX40 agonist ivuxolimab. These receptor sequences come from an adult with an advanced solid tumor such as melanoma, head and neck, liver or kidney cancer. Both conserved end residues are part of each CDR3. Each record gives: clone size, V gene, J gene, D gene, CDR3 protein, CDR3 DNA. The D gene is left open where the match is weak. Size tells how often a clone was seen (once, few, many) or the class of an expanded clone, and some rows leave it out.

abundance: -; v_gene: TRBV27; j_gene: TRBJ1-3; d_gene: -; CDR3aa: CASSPDSLSSGNTIYF; CDR3nt: TGTGCCAGCAGCCCGGACAGCCTGAGCTCTGGAAACACCATATATTTT
abundance: -; v_gene: TRBV19; j_gene: TRBJ2-7; d_gene: -; CDR3aa: CASSIDFYEQYF; CDR3nt: TGTGCCAGTAGTATAGACTTCTACGAGCAGTACTTC
abundance: -; v_gene: TRBV7-8; j_gene: TRBJ2-5; d_gene: -; CDR3aa: CASSPFGIQETQYF; CDR3nt: TGTGCCAGCAGCCCCTTCGGGATCCAAGAGACCCAGTACTTC
abundance: -; v_gene: TRBV4-1; j_gene: TRBJ2-7; d_gene: -; CDR3aa: CASSQAGGDEQYF; CDR3nt: TGCGCCAGCAGCCAAGCTGGGGGCGACGAGCAGTACTTC
abundance: -; v_gene: TRBV7-9; j_gene: TRBJ2-2; d_gene: -; CDR3aa: CASSPPGTGELFF; CDR3nt: TGTGCCAGCAGCCCCCCCGGCACCGGGGAGCTGTTTTTT
abundance: -; v_gene: TRBV27; j_gene: TRBJ2-7; d_gene: -; CDR3aa: CASSLGGAFEQYF; CDR3nt: TGTGCCAGCAGTTTGGGTGGGGCTTTTGAGCAGTACTTC
abundance: -; v_gene: TRBV7-8; j_gene: TRBJ2-1; d_gene: -; CDR3aa: CASSPGFSGTNNEQFF; CDR3nt: TGTGCCAGCAGCCCCGGATTTAGCGGAACAAACAATGAGCAGTTCTTC
abundance: once; v_gene: TRBV15; j_gene: TRBJ2-7; d_gene: -; CDR3aa: CATSRDLSGYTYEQYF; CDR3nt: TGTGCCACCAGCAGAGATCTGAGCGGGTACACCTACGAGCAGTACTTC
abundance: -; v_gene: TRBV28; j_gene: TRBJ2-7; d_gene: TRBD2; CDR3aa: CASSFLTSGVYEQYF; CDR3nt: TGTGCCAGCAGTTTTCTAACTAGCGGCGTCTACGAGCAGTACTTC
abundance: -; v_gene: TRBV2; j_gene: TRBJ2-1; d_gene: -; CDR3aa: CASGGADYNEQFF; CDR3nt: TGTGCCAGCGGAGGGGCGGATTACAATGAGCAGTTCTTC
abundance: -; v_gene: TRBV4-2; j_gene: TRBJ2-5; d_gene: TRBD2; CDR3aa: CASSQDRMGLVVWTQYF; CDR3nt: TGTGCCAGCAGCCAAGATCGCATGGGACTAGTCGTGTGGACCCAGTACTTC
abundance: -; v_gene: TRBV7-8; j_gene: TRBJ2-3; d_gene: -; CDR3aa: CASGGGRTDTQYF; CDR3nt: TGTGCCAGCGGGGGTGGTCGGACAGATACGCAGTATTTT
abundance: -; v_gene: TRBV28; j_gene: TRBJ2-7; d_gene: -; CDR3aa: CASSFSSGTYGQYF; CDR3nt: TGTGCCAGCAGTTTTTCATCCGGGACATATGGGCAGTACTTC
abundance: -; v_gene: TRBV4-1; j_gene: TRBJ2-7; d_gene: -; CDR3aa: CASSQGGGEQYF; CDR3nt: TGCGCCAGCAGCCAAGGCGGAGGCGAGCAGTACTTC
abundance: -; v_gene: TRBV10-1; j_gene: TRBJ2-3; d_gene: -; CDR3aa: CASSPPQQTDTQYF; CDR3nt: TGCGCCAGCAGTCCCCCACAACAGACAGATACGCAGTATTTT
abundance: -; v_gene: TRBV7-9; j_gene: TRBJ2-1; d_gene: TRBD2; CDR3aa: CASSTSRGGRNEQFF; CDR3nt: TGTGCCAGCAGCACTTCGCGGGGGGGCCGCAATGAGCAGTTCTTC
abundance: -; v_gene: TRBV19; j_gene: TRBJ2-2; d_gene: TRBD2; CDR3aa: CASSTGLATYTGELFF; CDR3nt: TGTGCCAGTAGTACGGGACTAGCCACTTACACCGGGGAGCTGTTTTTT
abundance: -; v_gene: TRBV5-6; j_gene: TRBJ1-5; d_gene: -; CDR3aa: CASSLGINQPQHF; CDR3nt: TGTGCCAGCAGCTTGGGGATTAATCAGCCCCAGCATTTT
abundance: -; v_gene: TRBV5-6; j_gene: TRBJ2-1; d_gene: -; CDR3aa: CASSSTRGPYNEQFF; CDR3nt: TGTGCCAGCAGCTCTACAAGGGGACCCTACAATGAGCAGTTCTTC
abundance: -; v_gene: TRBV11-2; j_gene: TRBJ2-3; d_gene: TRBD1; CDR3aa: CASSWTRGTADTQYF; CDR3nt: TGTGCCAGCAGCTGGACCAGGGGGACGGCAGATACGCAGTATTTT
abundance: -; v_gene: TRBV2; j_gene: TRBJ2-2; d_gene: TRBD1; CDR3aa: CASGRGQADTGELFF; CDR3nt: TGTGCCAGCGGCCGTGGACAGGCGGACACCGGGGAGCTGTTTTTT
abundance: -; v_gene: TRBV13; j_gene: TRBJ1-1; d_gene: -; CDR3aa: CASSLGGIGNTEAFF; CDR3nt: TGTGCCAGCAGCTTAGGGGGGATTGGAAACACTGAAGCTTTCTTT
abundance: -; v_gene: TRBV28; j_gene: TRBJ1-4; d_gene: -; CDR3aa: CASSRGQSNEKLFF; CDR3nt: TGTGCCAGCAGTAGAGGGCAGTCTAATGAAAAACTGTTTTTT
abundance: -; v_gene: TRBV4-1; j_gene: TRBJ2-1; d_gene: -; CDR3aa: CASSHSANEQFF; CDR3nt: TGCGCCAGCAGCCACTCGGCCAATGAGCAGTTCTTC
abundance: -; v_gene: TRBV28; j_gene: TRBJ2-7; d_gene: TRBD1; CDR3aa: CASRPTGGFFYEQYF; CDR3nt: TGTGCCAGCAGACCTACAGGGGGCTTCTTCTACGAGCAGTACTTC
abundance: -; v_gene: TRBV6-6; j_gene: TRBJ2-1; d_gene: TRBD2; CDR3aa: CASREGTSGTYNEQFF; CDR3nt: TGTGCCAGCAGGGAGGGAACTAGCGGGACGTACAATGAGCAGTTCTTC
abundance: -; v_gene: TRBV12-5; j_gene: TRBJ2-1; d_gene: TRBD2; CDR3aa: CASGQGLADNEQFF; CDR3nt: TGTGCTAGTGGTCAGGGACTAGCGGACAATGAGCAGTTCTTC
abundance: -; v_gene: TRBV2; j_gene: TRBJ1-1; d_gene: -; CDR3aa: CASATRGENTEAFF; CDR3nt: TGTGCCAGCGCAACACGCGGGGAGAACACTGAAGCTTTCTTT
abundance: -; v_gene: TRBV7-9; j_gene: TRBJ2-2; d_gene: -; CDR3aa: CASPRFGGELFF; CDR3nt: TGTGCCAGCCCGCGGTTTGGGGGGGAGCTGTTTTTT
abundance: -; v_gene: TRBV7-9; j_gene: TRBJ2-1; d_gene: -; CDR3aa: CASSPSGLPWDEQFF; CDR3nt: TGTGCCAGCAGCCCCTCCGGACTACCTTGGGATGAGCAGTTCTTC
abundance: -; v_gene: TRBV19; j_gene: TRBJ1-5; d_gene: -; CDR3aa: CASSIGGGPYQPQHF; CDR3nt: TGTGCCAGTAGTATAGGAGGGGGACCTTATCAGCCCCAGCATTTT
abundance: once; v_gene: TRBV6-5; j_gene: TRBJ2-7; d_gene: -; CDR3aa: CASSRPSYEQYF; CDR3nt: TGTGCCAGCAGTAGACCCTCCTACGAGCAGTACTTC
abundance: -; v_gene: TRBV27; j_gene: TRBJ2-7; d_gene: TRBD1; CDR3aa: CASRALGQYYEQYF; CDR3nt: TGTGCCAGCAGAGCTTTGGGACAGTACTACGAGCAGTACTTC
abundance: once; v_gene: TRBV2; j_gene: TRBJ1-3; d_gene: TRBD1; CDR3aa: CASSEARRGRRDTIYF; CDR3nt: TGTGCCAGCAGTGAAGCGCGCAGGGGGCGAAGGGACACCATATATTTT
abundance: once; v_gene: TRBV6-5; j_gene: TRBJ2-7; d_gene: -; CDR3aa: CASSYVEGGEQYF; CDR3nt: TGTGCCAGCAGTTACGTGGAGGGCGGCGAGCAGTACTTC